The present entry profiles one TCR beta chain with its context. Its recognized antigen is unknown. No base qualities exist here, and no much larger clone lies one base off it. The germline V gene (reference sequence) provides CDR1 MNHEY and CDR2 SMNVEV. V lost 3 bases and J lost 4 bases; the stretch between them is 4 bases long. The CDR3 starts with the cysteine, ends with the phenylalanine, and has 13 residues. Only the CDR3 DNA stays, 39 bases, in frame from base 1. Library preparation was by the immunoSEQ multiplex PCR assay. Sourced from immuneACCESS, this table was stored by TCRdb with only in-frame sequences that have V and J called. A share of the clones is absent; for the studies checked, an unresolved V gene accounts for under half, and the remainder has no known explanation. Present in this sample are approximately 100,000 clones, around nine tenths of which were seen just once. Of the sample, approximately 3% is held by the ten largest clones.

This sample is drawn from a study of control samples from healthy donors and cancer patients (dated by TCRdb to 2020 to 2022). The rearrangement joined TRBV27 to TRBJ2-6; the D gene is not confidently resolved. This sequence was found in a human donor in good health. The donor label of this sample is uncertain. Material: blood. The sequenced DNA: TGTGCCAGCAGTTTGTGGGGGGCCAACGTCCTGACTTTC. This gives the protein CASSLWGANVLTF.